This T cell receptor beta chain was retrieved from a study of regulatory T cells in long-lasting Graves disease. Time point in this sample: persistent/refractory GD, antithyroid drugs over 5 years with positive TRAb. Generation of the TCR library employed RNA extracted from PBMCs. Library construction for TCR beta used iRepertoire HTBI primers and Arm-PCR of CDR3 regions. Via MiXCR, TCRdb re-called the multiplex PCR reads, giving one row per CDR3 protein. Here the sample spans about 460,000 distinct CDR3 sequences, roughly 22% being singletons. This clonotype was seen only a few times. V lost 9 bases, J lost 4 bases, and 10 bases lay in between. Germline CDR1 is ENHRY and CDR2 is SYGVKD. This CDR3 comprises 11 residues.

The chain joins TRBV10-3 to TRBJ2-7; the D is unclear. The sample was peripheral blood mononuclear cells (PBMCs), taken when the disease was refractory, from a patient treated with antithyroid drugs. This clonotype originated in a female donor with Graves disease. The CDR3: CAIAISYEQYF. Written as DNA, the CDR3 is TGTGCCATAGCTATTAGTTACGAGCAGTACTTC.